What follows describes a single T cell receptor (beta chain). What it recognizes is unknown. This sample is drawn from a study of graft-versus-host responses after intestinal transplantation. In the study overall: The whole recipient group had anti-thymocyte globulin induction followed by tacrolimus and steroids for around 3 years.

Study-level findings and limits: The highest levels of circulating GvH clones went along with early declines in HvG clones after transplant. GvH clones were found in recipient marrow; some appeared first in ileum or blood.

Method: immunoSEQ multiplex PCR; TCRdb's copy keeps in-frame clones and lacks some. The table shows about 18,000 clones, with 75% to 85% occurring only once. The germline gives CDR1 MNHEY, CDR2 SMNVEV (reference sequence). The CDR3 loop spans 17 amino acids. The V gene end was trimmed by 0 bases and the J gene end by 3 bases; junction bases not matched to a gene: 9. The authors processed graft tissue to release intraepithelial and lamina propria lymphocytes. This sequence joins TRBV27 and TRBJ1-2; 8 bases align to TRBD1. The sample was ileum tissue, taken 584 days after intestinal transplantation. The origin of this receptor is a human patient who received an intestinal transplant, so some T cells may come from the graft donor. CDR3 DNA: TGTGCCAGCAGTTTATCGGGGTCCCAGGGGGCGGACTATGGCTACACCTTC. It encodes CASSLSGSQGADYGYTF.